This note documents a single T cell receptor beta chain sequence. V was pared by 0 bases and J by 9 bases, with 11 bases of the junction left unmatched. The germline gives CDR1 SGDLS, CDR2 YYNGEE. The CDR3 sequence is 16 residues long. Sequencing was performed with immunoSEQ multiplex PCR; in TCRdb, only in-frame clones are kept and a portion is missing. The sample comprises around 300,000 clones, roughly nine tenths of which are singletons, and 2% to 3% rests with the top ten. This specimen comes from a study of blood T cell repertoires in COVID-19. Turning to the study itself: PBMCs, B-cell-depleted T cells, or T cells provided the cDNA or gDNA that made up the material.

Individuals aged 18 to 89 years were recruited from 20 to 25 US areas. Cohorts were determined from participant-reported clinical history. The V and J genes are TRBV9 and TRBJ2-1; 8 nucleotides line up with TRBD1. The sequenced material came from PBMCs or T cells enriched from blood (not recorded which). This sequence was found in a woman between 18 and 29 years old who had recovered from COVID-19. CDR3 protein: CASSVAGTGVSPEQFF. CDR3 DNA: TGTGCCAGCAGCGTAGCCGGGACAGGTGTATCTCCTGAGCAGTTCTTC.